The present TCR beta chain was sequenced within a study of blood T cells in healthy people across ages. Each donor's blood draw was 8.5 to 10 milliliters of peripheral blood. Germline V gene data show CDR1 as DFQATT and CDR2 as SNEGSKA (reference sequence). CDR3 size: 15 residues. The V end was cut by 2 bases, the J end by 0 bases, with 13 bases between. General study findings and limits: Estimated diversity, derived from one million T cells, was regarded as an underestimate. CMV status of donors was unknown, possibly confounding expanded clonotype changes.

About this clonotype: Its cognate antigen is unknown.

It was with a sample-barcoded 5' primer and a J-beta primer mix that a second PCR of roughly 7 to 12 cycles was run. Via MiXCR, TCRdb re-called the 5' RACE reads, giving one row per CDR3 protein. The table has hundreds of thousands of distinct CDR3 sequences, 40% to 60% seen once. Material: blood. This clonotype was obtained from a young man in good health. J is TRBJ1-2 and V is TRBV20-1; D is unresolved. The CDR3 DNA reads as TGCAGTGCTAGATCGTCTAGGGATGCTAACTATGGCTACACCTTC. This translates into CSARSSRDANYGYTF.